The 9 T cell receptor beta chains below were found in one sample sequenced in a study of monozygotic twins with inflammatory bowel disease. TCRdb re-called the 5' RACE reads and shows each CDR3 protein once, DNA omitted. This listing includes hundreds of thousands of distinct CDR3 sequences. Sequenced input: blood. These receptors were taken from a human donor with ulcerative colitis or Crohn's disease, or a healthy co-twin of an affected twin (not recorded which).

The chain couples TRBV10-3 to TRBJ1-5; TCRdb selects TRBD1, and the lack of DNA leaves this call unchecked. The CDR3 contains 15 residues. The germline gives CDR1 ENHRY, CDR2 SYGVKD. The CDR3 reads CAISERTNSNQPQHF.

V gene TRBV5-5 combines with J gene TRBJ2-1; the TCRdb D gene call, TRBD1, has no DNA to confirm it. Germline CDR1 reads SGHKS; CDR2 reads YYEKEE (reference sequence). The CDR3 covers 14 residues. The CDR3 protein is CASSFGFTGDEQFF. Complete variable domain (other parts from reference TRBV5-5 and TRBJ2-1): DAGVTQSPTHLIKTRGQQVTLRCSPISGHKSVSWYQQVLGQGPQFIFQYYEKEERGRGNFPDRFSARQFPNYSSELNVNALLLGDSALYLCASSFGFTGDEQFFGPGTRLTVL.

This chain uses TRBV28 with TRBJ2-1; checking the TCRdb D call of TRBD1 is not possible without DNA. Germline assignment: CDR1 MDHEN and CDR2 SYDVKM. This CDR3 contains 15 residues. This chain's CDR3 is CASSLSRTGGNEQFF.

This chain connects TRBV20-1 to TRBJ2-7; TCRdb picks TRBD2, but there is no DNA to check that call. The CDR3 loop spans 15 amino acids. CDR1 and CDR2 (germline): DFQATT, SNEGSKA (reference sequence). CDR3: CSARGKQTRFSEQYF.

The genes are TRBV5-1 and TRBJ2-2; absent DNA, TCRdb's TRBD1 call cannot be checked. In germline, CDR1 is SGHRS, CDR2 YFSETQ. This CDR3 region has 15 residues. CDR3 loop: CASSLQGARAGELFF.

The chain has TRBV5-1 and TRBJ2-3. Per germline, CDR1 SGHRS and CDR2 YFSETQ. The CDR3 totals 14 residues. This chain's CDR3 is CASSLARRPDTQYF.

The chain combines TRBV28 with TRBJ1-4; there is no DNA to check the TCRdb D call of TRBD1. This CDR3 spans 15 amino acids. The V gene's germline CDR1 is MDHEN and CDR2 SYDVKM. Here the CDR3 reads CASSETGRSLEKLFF. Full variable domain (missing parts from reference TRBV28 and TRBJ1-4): DVKVTQSSRYLVKRTGEKVFLECVQDMDHENMFWYRQDPGLGLRLIYFSYDVKMKEKGDIPEGYSVSREKKERFSLILESASTNQTSMYLCASSETGRSLEKLFFGSGTQLSVL.

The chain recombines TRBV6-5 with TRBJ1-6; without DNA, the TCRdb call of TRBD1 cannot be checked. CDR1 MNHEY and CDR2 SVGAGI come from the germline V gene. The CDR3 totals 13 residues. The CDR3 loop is CASSPRGNSPLHF.

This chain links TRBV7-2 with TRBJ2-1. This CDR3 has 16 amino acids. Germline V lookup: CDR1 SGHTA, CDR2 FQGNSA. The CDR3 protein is CASSLGWGSSYNEQFF.